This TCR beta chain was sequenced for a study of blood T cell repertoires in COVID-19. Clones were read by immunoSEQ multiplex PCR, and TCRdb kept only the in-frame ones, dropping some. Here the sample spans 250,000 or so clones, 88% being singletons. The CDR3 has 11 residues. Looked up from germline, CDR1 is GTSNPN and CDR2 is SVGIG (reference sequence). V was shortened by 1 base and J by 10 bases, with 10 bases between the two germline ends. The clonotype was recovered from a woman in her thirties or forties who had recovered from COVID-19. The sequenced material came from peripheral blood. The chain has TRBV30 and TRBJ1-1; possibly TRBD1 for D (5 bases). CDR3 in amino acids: CAWSGGPLAFF. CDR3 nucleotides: TGTGCCTGGAGTGGGGGCCCCTTAGCTTTCTTT.